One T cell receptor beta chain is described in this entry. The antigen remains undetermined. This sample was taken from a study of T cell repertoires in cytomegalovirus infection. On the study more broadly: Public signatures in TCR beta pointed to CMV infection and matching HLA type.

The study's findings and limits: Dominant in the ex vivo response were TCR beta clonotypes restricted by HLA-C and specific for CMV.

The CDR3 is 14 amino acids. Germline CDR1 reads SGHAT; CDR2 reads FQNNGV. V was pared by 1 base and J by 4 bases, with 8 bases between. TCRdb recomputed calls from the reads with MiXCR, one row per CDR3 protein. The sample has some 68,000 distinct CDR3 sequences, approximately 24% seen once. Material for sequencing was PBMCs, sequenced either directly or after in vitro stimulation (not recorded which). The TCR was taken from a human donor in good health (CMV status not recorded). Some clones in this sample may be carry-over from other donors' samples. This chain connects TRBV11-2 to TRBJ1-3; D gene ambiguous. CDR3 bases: TGTGCCAGCAGCTTAGTGGCTGGCGGAAACACCATATATTTT. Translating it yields CASSLVAGGNTIYF.